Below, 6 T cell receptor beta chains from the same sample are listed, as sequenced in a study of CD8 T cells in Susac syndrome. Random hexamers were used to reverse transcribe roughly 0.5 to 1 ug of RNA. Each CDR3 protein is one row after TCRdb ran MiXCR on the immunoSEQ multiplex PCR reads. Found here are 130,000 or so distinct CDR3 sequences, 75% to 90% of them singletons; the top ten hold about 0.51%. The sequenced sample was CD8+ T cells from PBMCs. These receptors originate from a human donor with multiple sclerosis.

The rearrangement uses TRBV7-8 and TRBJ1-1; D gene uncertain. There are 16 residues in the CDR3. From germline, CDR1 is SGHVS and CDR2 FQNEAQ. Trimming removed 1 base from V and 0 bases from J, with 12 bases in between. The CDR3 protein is CASSLGFGRMNTEAFF. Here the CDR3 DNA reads TGTGCCAGCAGCTTAGGGTTCGGCCGCATGAACACTGAAGCTTTCTTT. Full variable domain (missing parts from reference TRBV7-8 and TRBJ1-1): GAGVSQSPRYKVAKRGQDVALRCDPISGHVSLFWYQQALGQGPEFLTYFQNEAQLDKSGLPSDRFFAERPEGSVSTLKIQRTQQEDSAVYLCASSLGFGRMNTEAFFGQGTRLTVV.

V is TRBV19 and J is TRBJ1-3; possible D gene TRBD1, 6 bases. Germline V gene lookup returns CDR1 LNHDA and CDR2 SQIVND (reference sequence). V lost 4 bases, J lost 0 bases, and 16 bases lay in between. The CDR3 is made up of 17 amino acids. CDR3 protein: CASSTGGTSYSGNTIYF. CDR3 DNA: TGTGCCAGTAGTACCGGGGGGACATCCTACTCTGGAAACACCATATATTTT.

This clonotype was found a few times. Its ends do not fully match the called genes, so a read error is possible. In DNA, the CDR3 is TGCAGTGCTAGAGGGCTGGGAGATGGCACTGAGGCTTTCTTT. As protein: CSARGLGDGTEAFF. The chain recombines TRBV20-1 with TRBJ1-1; no definite D call. The germline CDR1 and CDR2 sequences are DFQATT and SNEGSKA (reference sequence). The CDR3 runs to 14 residues.

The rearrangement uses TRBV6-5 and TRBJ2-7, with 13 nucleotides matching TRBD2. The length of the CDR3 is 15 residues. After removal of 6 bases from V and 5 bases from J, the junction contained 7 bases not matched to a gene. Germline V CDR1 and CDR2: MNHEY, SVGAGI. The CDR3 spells CASSSGLAGDHEQYV. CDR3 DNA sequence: TGTGCCAGCAGCTCCGGACTAGCGGGAGACCACGAGCAGTACGTC.

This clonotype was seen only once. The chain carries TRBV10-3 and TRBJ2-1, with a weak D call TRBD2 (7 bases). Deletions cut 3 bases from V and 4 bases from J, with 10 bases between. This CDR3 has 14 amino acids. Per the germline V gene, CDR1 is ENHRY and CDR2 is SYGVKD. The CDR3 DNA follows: TGTGCCATCAGTGATGGGGGGGCGTACAATGAGCAGTTCTTC. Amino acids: CAISDGGAYNEQFF.

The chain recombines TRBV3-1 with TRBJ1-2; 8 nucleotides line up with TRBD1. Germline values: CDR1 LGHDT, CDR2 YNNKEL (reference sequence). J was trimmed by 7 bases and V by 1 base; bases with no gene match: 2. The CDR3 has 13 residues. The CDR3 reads CASSQAGGSGYTF. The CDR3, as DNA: TGTGCCAGCAGCCAAGCAGGGGGCTCTGGCTACACCTTC.